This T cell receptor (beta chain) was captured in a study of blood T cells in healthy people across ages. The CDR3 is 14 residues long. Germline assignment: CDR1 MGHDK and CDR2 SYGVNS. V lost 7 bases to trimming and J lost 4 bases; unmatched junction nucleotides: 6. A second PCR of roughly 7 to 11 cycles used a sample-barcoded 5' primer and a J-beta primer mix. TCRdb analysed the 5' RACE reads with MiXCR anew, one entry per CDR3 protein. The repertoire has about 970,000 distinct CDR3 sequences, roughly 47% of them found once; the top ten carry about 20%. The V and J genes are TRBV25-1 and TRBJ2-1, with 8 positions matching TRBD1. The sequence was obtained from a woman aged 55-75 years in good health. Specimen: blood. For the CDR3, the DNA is TGTGCCAGCATGGTAGACAGGGGATACAATGAGCAGTTCTTC. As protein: CASMVDRGYNEQFF.